This TCR beta chain is from a study of a mutant IDH1 vaccine in newly diagnosed glioma. V was trimmed by 5 bases and J by 5 bases, leaving 12 bases between them. Germline CDR1 MNHNS, CDR2 SASEGT. The CDR3 is made up of 13 amino acids. In regard to this clone: Its antigen is still unknown.

Time point defined: week 23, last vaccination. In every dose of vaccine, 300 ug of mutant IDH1 20-mer peptide was given alongside topical imiquimod. Donors' newly diagnosed IDH1-mutant WHO grade 3 or 4 astrocytomas lacked nuclear ATRX. Method: immunoSEQ multiplex PCR; TCRdb's copy keeps in-frame clones and lacks some. This table has tens of thousands of clones, roughly 80% appearing once. The receptor was derived from a man between 50 and 59 years old with glioma. Sequencing was performed on PBMCs, taken from a glioma patient whose treatment included an IDH1 peptide vaccine. The V call is TRBV6-1, the J call TRBJ1-2; D might be TRBD1 (5 bases). The CDR3 spells CASSHYQGYGYTF. CDR3 coding DNA: TGTGCCAGCAGTCATTATCAGGGATATGGCTACACCTTC.